This T cell receptor beta chain was sequenced in a study of blood T cell repertoires in COVID-19. Looking at the study overall: Samples representing acute and convalescent COVID-19 were sourced from the United States, Italy and Spain.

Original methodology: Amplification with reference gene primers provided the estimates of nucleated cell counts. The data were produced by immunoSEQ multiplex PCR, yet TCRdb's version contains in-frame clones alone and is incomplete. V and J calls and clone size are as listed in that table; D and trimming were resolved from the DNA. The data show over 100,000 clones, approximately 78% seen once. V dropped 3 bases and J dropped 5; count of bases not matched to a gene: 8. The germline CDR1 and CDR2 sequences are MDHEN and SYDVKM. CDR3 length equals 15 residues. This clonotype was obtained from a man between 65 and 80 years old with acute or convalescent COVID-19. Sequenced input: peripheral blood. The chain uses TRBV28 and TRBJ2-5; TRBD1 matches at 8 bases. The chain's CDR3 is CASSFSGQAWETQYF. CDR3 DNA sequence: TGTGCCAGCAGTTTTTCGGGACAGGCCTGGGAGACCCAGTACTTC.